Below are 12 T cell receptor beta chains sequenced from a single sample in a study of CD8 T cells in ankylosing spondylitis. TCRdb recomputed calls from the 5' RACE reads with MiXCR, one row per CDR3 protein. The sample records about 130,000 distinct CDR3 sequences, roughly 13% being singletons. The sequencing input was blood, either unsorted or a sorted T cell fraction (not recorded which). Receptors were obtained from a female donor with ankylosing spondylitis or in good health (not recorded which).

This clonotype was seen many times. Here the CDR3 DNA reads TGTGCCAGTAGTAGGGGGTTAGGCTACTTCGGTGAGCAGTTCTTC. Translation gives CASSRGLGYFGEQFF. This chain links TRBV19 with TRBJ2-1; D is tentatively TRBD1 or TRBD2 (5 bases each). There are 15 residues in the CDR3. V was cut by 4 bases and J by 9 bases, with 19 bases left in between. Per the germline V gene, CDR1 is LNHDA and CDR2 is SQIVND (reference sequence).

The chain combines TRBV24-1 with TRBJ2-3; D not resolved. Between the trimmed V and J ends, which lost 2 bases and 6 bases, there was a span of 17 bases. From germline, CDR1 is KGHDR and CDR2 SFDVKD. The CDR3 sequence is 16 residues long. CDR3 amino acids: CATSDSLPGKEDTQYF. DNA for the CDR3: TGTGCCACCAGTGATTCCCTACCCGGTAAGGAGGATACGCAGTATTTT.

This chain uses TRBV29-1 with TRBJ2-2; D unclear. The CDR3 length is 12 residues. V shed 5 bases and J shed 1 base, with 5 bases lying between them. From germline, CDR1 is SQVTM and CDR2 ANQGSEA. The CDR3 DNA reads TGCAGCGTTAGCCGGAACACCGGGGAGCTGTTTTTT. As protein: CSVSRNTGELFF.

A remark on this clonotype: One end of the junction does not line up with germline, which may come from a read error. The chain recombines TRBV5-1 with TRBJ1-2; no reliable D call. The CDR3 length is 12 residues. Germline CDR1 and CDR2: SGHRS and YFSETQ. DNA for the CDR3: TGCGTCAGCAGCCCGGGTTTTTATGGCTACACCTTC. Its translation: CVSSPGFYGYTF.

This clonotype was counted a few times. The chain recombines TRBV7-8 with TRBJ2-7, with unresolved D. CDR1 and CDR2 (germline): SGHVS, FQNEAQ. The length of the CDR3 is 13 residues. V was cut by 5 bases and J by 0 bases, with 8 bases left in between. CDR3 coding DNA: TGTGCCAGCAGCAACATCAGCTCCTACGAGCAGTACTTC. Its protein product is CASSNISSYEQYF.

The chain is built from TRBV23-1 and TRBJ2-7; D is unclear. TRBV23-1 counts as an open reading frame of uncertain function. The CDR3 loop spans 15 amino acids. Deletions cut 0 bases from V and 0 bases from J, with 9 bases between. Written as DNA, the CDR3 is TGCGCCAGCAGTCAATCGCGGCTATACTCCTACGAGCAGTACTTC. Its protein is CASSQSRLYSYEQYF.

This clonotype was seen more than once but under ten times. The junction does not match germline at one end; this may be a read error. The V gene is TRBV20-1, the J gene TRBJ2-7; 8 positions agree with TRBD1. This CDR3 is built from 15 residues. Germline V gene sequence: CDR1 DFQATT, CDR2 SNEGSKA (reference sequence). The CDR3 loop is CSAGDRGHNADEQYF. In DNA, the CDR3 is TGCAGTGCTGGAGACAGGGGTCACAACGCTGATGAGCAGTACTTC.

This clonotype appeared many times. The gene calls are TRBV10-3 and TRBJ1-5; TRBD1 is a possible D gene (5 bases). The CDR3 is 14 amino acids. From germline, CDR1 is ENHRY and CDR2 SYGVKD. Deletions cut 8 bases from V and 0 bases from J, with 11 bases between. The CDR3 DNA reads TGTGCCATCGGACAACAGGATAGCAATCAGCCCCAGCATTTT. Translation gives CAIGQQDSNQPQHF.

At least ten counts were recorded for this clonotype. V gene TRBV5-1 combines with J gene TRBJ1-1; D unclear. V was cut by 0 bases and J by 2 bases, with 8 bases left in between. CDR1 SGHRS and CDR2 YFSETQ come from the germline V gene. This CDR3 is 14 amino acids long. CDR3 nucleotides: TGCGCCAGCAGCTTGGAATGGACCAACACTGAAGCTTTCTTT. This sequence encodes CASSLEWTNTEAFF.

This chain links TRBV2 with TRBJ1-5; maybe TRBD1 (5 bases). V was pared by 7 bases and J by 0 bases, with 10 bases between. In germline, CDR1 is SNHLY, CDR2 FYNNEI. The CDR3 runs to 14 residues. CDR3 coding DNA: TGTGCCAGCACTGACAGTTATAGCAATCAGCCCCAGCATTTT. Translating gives CASTDSYSNQPQHF.

The CDR3 nucleotides read TGTGCCAGCCAAGGTCCGGGGGGATATGGCTACACCTTC. Translating gives CASQGPGGYGYTF. The J gene is TRBJ1-2, the V gene TRBV3-1, with D tentatively TRBD1 (5 bases). V lost 8 bases to trimming and J lost 5 bases, with 15 bases between them. The CDR3 runs to 13 residues. CDR1 LGHDT and CDR2 YNNKEL come from the germline V gene (reference sequence).

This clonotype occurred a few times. The CDR3: CSVSTRDGPSYEQYF. The CDR3 DNA sequence: TGCAGCGTAAGCACAAGGGACGGCCCCTCCTACGAGCAGTACTTC. The J gene is TRBJ2-7, the V gene TRBV29-1; TRBD1 or TRBD2 may be the D gene (5 bases each). CDR3 size: 15 residues. The V end was cut by 6 bases, the J end by 0 bases, with 18 bases between. CDR1 and CDR2 (germline): SQVTM, ANQGSEA.